Each of the 2 T cell receptor beta chains below was sequenced from the same sample in a study of CD8+ T cells in alopecia areata. As to treatment: oral pan-JAK inhibitor, 5-10 mg twice daily. RNA, once extracted, was reverse transcribed into cDNA for use as the sequencing template. Sequencing was performed with immunoSEQ multiplex PCR; in TCRdb, only in-frame clones are kept and a portion is missing. The sample includes about 180,000 clones, approximately 52% of them seen just once. Sequencing was performed on CD4+ T cells sorted from blood, taken between weeks 55 and 65, from a patient treated with tofacitinib. The receptors originated from a human donor with alopecia areata.

The genes are TRBV29-1 and TRBJ2-3, with D maybe TRBD2 (6 bases). Germline CDR1 reads SQVTM; CDR2 reads ANQGSEA. Trimming removed 4 bases at V and 0 bases at J, with 11 bases between. This CDR3 is 14 amino acids long. CDR3 protein: CSVVGAGSTDTQYF. DNA of the CDR3: TGCAGCGTTGTTGGGGCGGGGAGCACAGATACGCAGTATTTT.

This clone came up once. The chain recombines TRBV7-9 with TRBJ1-6, with 10 positions matching TRBD1. The CDR3 covers 14 residues. V was clipped by 6 bases and J by 10 bases; unmatched bases: 6. Germline-derived CDR1 and CDR2 are SEHNR and FQNEAQ (reference sequence). As DNA, the CDR3 is TGTGCCAGCAGTGGGGGACAGGGGTTGTCACCCCTCCACTTT. Translation gives CASSGGQGLSPLHF.